This T cell receptor beta chain was identified during a study of CD8+ T cells in alopecia areata. V shed 6 bases and J shed 1 base, with 12 bases lying between them. The germline V gene encodes CDR1 SQVTM and CDR2 ANQGSEA. The CDR3 consists of 13 residues. Overall study findings and caveats: Across lesional scalp, and particularly alopecia totalis/universalis, clonality surpassed that of normal scalp. Normal skin's resident alphabeta T cells are sequenced alongside lesional scalp T cells. Among patients, TCR sharing was less clear than in mice, a difference possibly due in part to HLA diversity in the patient population.

For this clone: Its target is not known.

Extracted RNA was reverse transcribed into cDNA, the sequencing template. Here immunoSEQ multiplex PCR was the method, and the copy in TCRdb shows in-frame clones only, minus some. The table shows about 150,000 clones, with around 57% occurring only once. The researchers isolated CD4+ and CD8+ T cells from PBMCs by sorting. This sequence was found in a human donor in good health. The gene calls are TRBV29-1 and TRBJ1-1; weak D call: TRBD1 (5 bases). The specimen was CD4+ T cells sorted from blood. The CDR3 DNA follows: TGCAGCGTCGTGGGACGGGCGAACACTGAAGCTTTCTTT. Protein sequence: CSVVGRANTEAFF.